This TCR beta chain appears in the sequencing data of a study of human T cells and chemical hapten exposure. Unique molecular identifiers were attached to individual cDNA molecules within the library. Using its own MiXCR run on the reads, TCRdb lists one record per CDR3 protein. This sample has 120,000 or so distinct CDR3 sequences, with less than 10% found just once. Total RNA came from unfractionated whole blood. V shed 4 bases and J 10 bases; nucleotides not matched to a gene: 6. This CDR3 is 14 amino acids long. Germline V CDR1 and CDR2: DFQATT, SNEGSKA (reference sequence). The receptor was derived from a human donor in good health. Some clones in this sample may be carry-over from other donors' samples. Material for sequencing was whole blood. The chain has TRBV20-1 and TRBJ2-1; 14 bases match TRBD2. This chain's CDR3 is CSAMGLAGENEQFF. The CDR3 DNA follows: TGCAGTGCTATGGGACTAGCGGGAGAAAACGAGCAGTTCTTC.